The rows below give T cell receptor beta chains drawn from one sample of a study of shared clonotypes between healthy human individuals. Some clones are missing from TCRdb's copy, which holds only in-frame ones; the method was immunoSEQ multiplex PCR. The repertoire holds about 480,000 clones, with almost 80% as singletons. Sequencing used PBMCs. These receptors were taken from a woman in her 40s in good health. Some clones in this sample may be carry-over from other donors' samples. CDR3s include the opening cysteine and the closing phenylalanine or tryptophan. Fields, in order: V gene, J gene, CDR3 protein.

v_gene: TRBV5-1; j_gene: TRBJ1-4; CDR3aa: CASRGQPNEKLFF
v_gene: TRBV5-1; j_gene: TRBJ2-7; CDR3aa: CASSLSGQTYEQYF
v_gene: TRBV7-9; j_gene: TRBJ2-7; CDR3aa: CASSRQGYSYEQYF
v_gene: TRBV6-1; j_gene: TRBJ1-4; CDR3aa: CASSVRIAGQVSARNEKLFF
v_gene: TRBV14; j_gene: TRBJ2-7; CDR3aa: CASSQGFGTSGSISYEQYF
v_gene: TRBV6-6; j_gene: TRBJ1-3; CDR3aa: CATAGGGNTIYF
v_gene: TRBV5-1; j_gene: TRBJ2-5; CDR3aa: CASSLVGQYQETQYF
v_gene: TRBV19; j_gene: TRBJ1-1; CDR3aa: CASSIPGQGPNTEAFF
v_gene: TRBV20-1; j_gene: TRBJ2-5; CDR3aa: CSARDWETQYF
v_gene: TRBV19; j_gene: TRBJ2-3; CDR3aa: CASSTQGGRTDTQYF
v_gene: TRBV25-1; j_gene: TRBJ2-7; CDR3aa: CASSESRTGRDYEQYF
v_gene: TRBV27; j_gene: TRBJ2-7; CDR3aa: CASSPKVEQYF
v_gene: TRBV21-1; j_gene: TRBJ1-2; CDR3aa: CASSKETSNYGYTF
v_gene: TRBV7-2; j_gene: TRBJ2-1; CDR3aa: CASSFASGRVGNEQFF
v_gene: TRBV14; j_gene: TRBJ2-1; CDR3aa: CASSPFPRGEQFF
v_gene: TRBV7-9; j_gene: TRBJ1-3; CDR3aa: CASSLATGFGNTIYF
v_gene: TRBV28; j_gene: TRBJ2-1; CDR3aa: CASRPSLGEANEQFF
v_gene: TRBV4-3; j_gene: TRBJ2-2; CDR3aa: CASSQDFGSGELFF
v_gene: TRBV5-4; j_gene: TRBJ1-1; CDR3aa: CASSVQNGPEAFF
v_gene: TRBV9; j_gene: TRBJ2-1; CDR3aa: CASRRGTSENNEQFF
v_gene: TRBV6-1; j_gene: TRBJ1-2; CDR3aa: CAISESGPAYGYTF
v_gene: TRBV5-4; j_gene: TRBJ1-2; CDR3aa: CASSLVGGFGYGYTF
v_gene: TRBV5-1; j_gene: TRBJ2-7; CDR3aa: CASSFQGTDSYEQYF
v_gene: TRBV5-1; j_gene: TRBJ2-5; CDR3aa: CASSFASGPQETQYF
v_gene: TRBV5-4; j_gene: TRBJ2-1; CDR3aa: CASSLGSGGRPYNEQFF
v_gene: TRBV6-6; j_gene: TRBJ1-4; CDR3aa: CASSYLDRGNEKLFF
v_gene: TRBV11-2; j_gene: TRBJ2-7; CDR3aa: CASSTLAGGPEQYF
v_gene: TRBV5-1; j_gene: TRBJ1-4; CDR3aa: CASSPGQGSRNEKLFF
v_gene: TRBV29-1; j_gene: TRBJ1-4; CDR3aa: CSVELRQGGATNEKLFF